These 21 T cell receptor beta chains were sequenced from one sample in a study of Tregs in tolerant kidney transplant recipients. Sequenced by immunoSEQ multiplex PCR; TCRdb stores in-frame clones only, minus some. In the table there are approximately 9,100 clones, about 35% of which are singletons. After 6 days with irradiated graft donor PBMCs, CFSE-labeled recipient PBMCs were FACS-sorted. No antigen has been assigned to these receptors. The starting material was CD8+ T cells from blood cultured with allogeneic cells, obtained before the transplant. The receptors here all came from a human patient who received a combined kidney and bone marrow transplant.

V and J are TRBV19 and TRBJ1-5; possible D gene TRBD1, 6 bases. The V gene's germline CDR1 is LNHDA and CDR2 SQIVND (reference sequence). V was cut by 4 bases and J by 0 bases, with 13 bases left in between. This CDR3 spans 16 amino acids. CDR3 nucleotides: TGTGCCAGTAGTAAAAGACAGGAGCATAGCAATCAGCCCCAGCATTTT. Protein: CASSKRQEHSNQPQHF. Together with reference TRBV19 and TRBJ1-5, the CDR3 gives the full variable domain: DGGITQSPKYLFRKEGQNVTLSCEQNLNHDAMYWYRQDPGQGLRLIYYSQIVNDFQKGDIAEGYSVSREKKESFPLTVTSAQKNPTAFYLCASSKRQEHSNQPQHFGDGTRLSIL.

In this sample, this clone turned up a few times. This sequence joins TRBV7-9 and TRBJ2-6, with D possibly matching TRBD1 (5 bases). The CDR3 spans 16 residues. The V gene lost 3 bases and the J gene lost 4 bases, with 13 bases spanning the gap. Germline V CDR1 and CDR2: SEHNR, FQNEAQ (reference sequence). CDR3 coding DNA: TGTGCCAGCAGCTTGGATCAGGGCCAAGGGGCCAACGTCCTGACTTTC. Its translation is CASSLDQGQGANVLTF.

This rearrangement joins TRBV21-1 to TRBJ2-1; the table's D call of TRBD2 was not tested on the DNA. TRBV21-1 is assigned pseudogene status. There are 15 residues in the CDR3. Written as DNA, the CDR3 is TGTGCCAGCAGCAGAGCTAGCGGGGGGGCGAATGAGCAGTTCTTC. This translates into CASSRASGGANEQFF.

This chain links TRBV9 with TRBJ2-3, with 11 bases aligning to TRBD2. Per germline, CDR1 SGDLS and CDR2 YYNGEE. V gave up 3 bases and J gave up 5 bases; unmatched junction bases: 5. This CDR3 is 15 amino acids long. The CDR3 reads CASSASGLAGDTQYF. The CDR3 coding sequence is TGTGCCAGCAGCGCATCAGGACTAGCGGGAGATACGCAGTATTTT.

A word on this clone: A clone one base away is much larger, so this may be a read error. The chain joins TRBV4-2 to TRBJ1-6; perhaps TRBD1 as D (5 bases). Between the trimmed V and J ends, which lost 0 bases and 9 bases, there was a span of 6 bases. Germline values: CDR1 LGHNA, CDR2 YNFKEQ. There are 13 residues in the CDR3. The CDR3 region is CASSQDGGSPLHF. CDR3 DNA sequence: TGTGCCAGCAGCCAAGACGGGGGTTCACCCCTCCACTTT.

Only a few counts were recorded for this clone. The chain combines TRBV5-1 with TRBJ1-2; 10 nucleotides match TRBD1. This CDR3 is 22 amino acids long. CDR1 is SGHRS and CDR2 is YFSETQ in the germline V gene. V dropped 0 bases and J dropped 0; count of bases not matched to a gene: 20. CDR3 residues: CASSLVPGTGVGIRPTNYGYTF. CDR3 bases: TGCGCCAGCAGCTTGGTTCCTGGGACAGGGGTAGGCATAAGGCCTACTAACTATGGCTACACCTTC.

This clone is large within its sample. The chain links TRBV19 to TRBJ2-2; 8 positions match TRBD1. V lost 2 bases, J lost 6 bases, and 5 bases stayed unmatched. In germline, CDR1 is LNHDA, CDR2 SQIVND (reference sequence). The CDR3 consists of 15 residues. CDR3 DNA: TGTGCCAGTAGTATATGGCAGGGGGCGTCCGGGGAGCTGTTTTTT. Protein sequence: CASSIWQGASGELFF.

This sequence joins TRBV7-6 and TRBJ2-7; 7 bases match TRBD2. The V gene end was trimmed by 1 base and the J gene end by 1 base; junction bases not matched to a gene: 4. The CDR3 has 15 residues. CDR1 is SGHVS, CDR2 FNYEAQ, per germline. The DNA of the CDR3 is TGTGCCAGCAGCTTAGAGGCTAGCGGTTCCTACGAGCAGTACTTC. Translation: CASSLEASGSYEQYF.

This clone was counted between two and nine times. Other DNA sequences in the same sample also yield this CDR3. The J gene is TRBJ2-3, the V gene TRBV30; no definite D call. The CDR3 extends over 13 amino acids. V was cut by 2 bases and J by 2 bases, with 8 bases left in between. CDR1 is GTSNPN and CDR2 is SVGIG in the germline V gene (reference sequence). This chain's CDR3 is CAWSQLYTDTQYF. In nucleotides, the CDR3 is TGTGCCTGGAGTCAACTTTACACAGATACGCAGTATTTT.

To note about this clone: The CDR3 does not close with the conserved phenylalanine or tryptophan, likely indicating a read error. The DNA is left out, because the CDR3 cannot be placed on it with certainty; the CDR3 is given as TCRdb lists it. This rearrangement joins TRBV18 to TRBJ2-7; the table calls TRBD1, which could not be checked here. Germline CDR1 and CDR2: KGHSH and LQKENI. The CDR3 has 14 amino acids, counting both end residues. The chain's CDR3 is CASSPSNRPLPLSI.

The chain links TRBV7-9 to TRBJ1-1; a possible D gene is TRBD1 (5 bases). V lost 3 bases and J lost 5, with 13 bases in between. The CDR3 has 14 residues. Per the germline V gene, CDR1 is SEHNR and CDR2 is FQNEAQ (reference sequence). The CDR3 coding sequence is TGTGCCAGCAGCTTCGGCGCGGGGGTTACTGAAGCTTTCTTT. Translated: CASSFGAGVTEAFF.

This clone has only a few counts. The chain joins TRBV4-1 to TRBJ1-1, with D hard to call. CDR1 and CDR2 from the germline V gene are MGHRA and YSYEKL. This CDR3 has 14 residues. The V end was cut by 1 base, the J end by 2 bases, with 8 bases between. The chain's CDR3 is CASSQVPGNTEAFF. As DNA, the CDR3 is TGCGCCAGCAGCCAAGTCCCAGGAAACACTGAAGCTTTCTTT.

This clone was counted a few times. The chain employs TRBV6-5 and TRBJ2-3, with a tentative D call TRBD2 (6 bases). The CDR3 spans 15 residues. V lost 0 bases and J 8 bases, leaving 15 bases between the germline ends. Per germline, CDR1 MNHEY and CDR2 SVGAGI. CDR3 in DNA: TGTGCCAGCAGTTACTCGCTAGCTAGCGAGCCTACGCAGTATTTT. This gives the protein CASSYSLASEPTQYF.

This clone was seen just once. The genes are TRBV7-8 and TRBJ2-7; D remains ambiguous. The V gene's germline CDR1 is SGHVS and CDR2 FQNEAQ. The CDR3 loop spans 13 amino acids. V was trimmed by 1 base and J by 2 bases, leaving 6 bases between them. CDR3 sequence: CASSLDNAYEQYF. CDR3 DNA: TGTGCCAGCAGCTTAGACAACGCCTACGAGCAGTACTTC.

This clone was seen a few times. The J gene is TRBJ2-7, the V gene TRBV4-3; D gene uncertain. Per the germline V gene, CDR1 is LGHNA and CDR2 is YSLEER. This CDR3 spans 14 amino acids. With 1 base removed from V and 2 bases from J, the gap between germline ends came to 9 bases. The CDR3 sequence: CASSQVTATYEQYF. In DNA, the CDR3 is TGCGCCAGCAGCCAAGTAACAGCTACCTACGAGCAGTACTTC.

The chain couples TRBV11-3 to TRBJ2-7; maybe TRBD2 (6 bases). The V and J ends lost 3 bases and 0 bases respectively, with 9 bases between them. CDR1 SGHNT and CDR2 YENEEA come from the germline V gene. This CDR3 has 14 residues. The DNA for the CDR3 is TGTGCCAGCAGCTTCGGGGGAGCCTCCTACGAGCAGTACTTC. Translation gives CASSFGGASYEQYF.

This clone has only a few counts. The same CDR3 also results from other DNA sequences found in this sample. This sequence joins TRBV5-4 and TRBJ2-3; TRBD2 matches 12 bases. V was pared by 4 bases and J by 1 base, with 1 base of the junction left unmatched. The germline V gene has CDR1 SGHNT and CDR2 YYREEE (reference sequence). CDR3 length equals 15 residues. The CDR3 protein is CASSRLAGGTDTQYF. CDR3 nucleotides: TGTGCCAGCAGCCGACTAGCGGGGGGCACAGATACGCAGTATTTT. The full variable domain, in which reference TRBV5-4 and TRBJ2-3 provide the parts outside the CDR3, is ETGVTQSPTHLIKTRGQQVTLRCSSQSGHNTVSWYQQALGQGPQFIFQYYREEENGRGNFPPRFSGLQFPNYSSELNVNALELDDSALYLCASSRLAGGTDTQYFGPGTRLTVL.

The rearrangement uses TRBV7-2 and TRBJ1-3, with D perhaps matching TRBD1 (5 bases). The CDR3 is 15 residues long. V dropped 5 bases and J dropped 3 bases, with 14 bases sitting between them. The germline V gene encodes CDR1 SGHTA and CDR2 FQGNSA. The CDR3 bases are TGTGCCAGCAGCCAAGACAGTAGTCATGGAAACACCATATATTTT. Translation gives CASSQDSSHGNTIYF. Filled out from reference TRBV7-2 and TRBJ1-3, the complete variable domain reads GAGVSQSPSNKVTEKGKDVELRCDPISGHTALYWYRQSLGQGLEFLIYFQGNSAPDKSGLPSDRFSAERTGGSVSTLTIQRTQQEDSAVYLCASSQDSSHGNTIYFGEGSWLTVV.

V and J are TRBV27 and TRBJ1-1; 7 bases map to TRBD1. The junction had 8 bases not matched to a gene; V was cut back by 3 bases and J by 4 bases. Germline V lookup: CDR1 MNHEY, CDR2 SMNVEV (reference sequence). There are 15 residues in the CDR3. CDR3 nucleotide sequence: TGTGCCAGCAGTTTGGGTATGTCAGGGGGCACTGAAGCTTTCTTT. Protein: CASSLGMSGGTEAFF.

The chain joins TRBV2 to TRBJ2-1; 9 nucleotides align to TRBD1. Germline V gene lookup returns CDR1 SNHLY and CDR2 FYNNEI. This CDR3 comprises 15 residues. The junction had 12 bases not matched to a gene; V was cut back by 7 bases and J by 8 bases. The DNA for the CDR3 is TGTGCCAGCAACGCCCGGGACAGGGTTTTCCATGAGCAGTTCTTC. Residues: CASNARDRVFHEQFF.

The chain is built from TRBV4-1 and TRBJ1-2; possible D gene TRBD1, 6 bases. The CDR3 totals 16 residues. Trimming left V 4 bases short and J 0 bases short, with 15 bases between. Germline CDR1 MGHRA, CDR2 YSYEKL. Here the CDR3 reads CASSRSNRVPNYGYTF. The CDR3 DNA sequence: TGCGCCAGCAGCCGATCAAACAGGGTTCCTAACTATGGCTACACCTTC.